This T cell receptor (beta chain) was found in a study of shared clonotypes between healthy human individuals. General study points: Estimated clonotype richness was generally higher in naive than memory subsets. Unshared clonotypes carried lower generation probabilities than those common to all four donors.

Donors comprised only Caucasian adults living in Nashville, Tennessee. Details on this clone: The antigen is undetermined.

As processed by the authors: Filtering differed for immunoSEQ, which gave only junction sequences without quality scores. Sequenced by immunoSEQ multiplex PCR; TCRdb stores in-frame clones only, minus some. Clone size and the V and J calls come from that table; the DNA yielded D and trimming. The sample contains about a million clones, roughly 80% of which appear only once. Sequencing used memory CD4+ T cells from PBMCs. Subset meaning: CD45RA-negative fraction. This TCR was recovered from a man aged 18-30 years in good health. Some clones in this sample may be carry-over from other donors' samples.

The CDR3 sequence: CASRWVGGYNEQFF. The CDR3, as DNA: TGTGCCAGCAGGTGGGTAGGCGGGTACAATGAGCAGTTCTTC. The chain uses TRBV11-2 and TRBJ2-1; D is perhaps TRBD2 (5 bases). V dropped 6 bases and J dropped 4 bases, with 13 bases sitting between them. Germline CDR1 SGHAT, CDR2 FQNNGV. There are 14 residues in the CDR3.